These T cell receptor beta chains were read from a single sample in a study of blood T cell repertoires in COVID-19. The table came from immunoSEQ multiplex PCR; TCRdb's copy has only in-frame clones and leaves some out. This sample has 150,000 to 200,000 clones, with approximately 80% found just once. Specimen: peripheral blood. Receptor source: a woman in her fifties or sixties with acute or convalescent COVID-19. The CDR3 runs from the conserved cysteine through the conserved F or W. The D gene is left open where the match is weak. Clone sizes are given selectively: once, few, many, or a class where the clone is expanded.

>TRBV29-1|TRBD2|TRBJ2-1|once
TGCAGCGTTGAAGGGCTAGCGGGGGGCTACAATGAGCAGTTCTTC
CSVEGLAGGYNEQFF
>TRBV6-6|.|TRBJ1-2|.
TGTGCCAGTTACGGGGTTGGAGTTTACACCTTC
CASYGVGVYTF
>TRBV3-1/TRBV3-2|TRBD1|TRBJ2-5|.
TGTGCCAGCAGCCAACCCGGGGACAGACAAGAGACCCAGTACTTC
CASSQPGDRQETQYF
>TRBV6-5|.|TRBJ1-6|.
TGTGCCAGCACCCTCGACACCGCAAATTCACCCCTCCACTTT
CASTLDTANSPLHF
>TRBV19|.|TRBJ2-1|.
TGTGCCAGTAGTACAAACCCGAGCTTCAATGAGCAGTTCTTC
CASSTNPSFNEQFF
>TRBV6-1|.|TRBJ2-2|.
TGTGCCAGCAGTGAAGTTCTCAATGCGGGGCTGTTTTTT
CASSEVLNAGLFF
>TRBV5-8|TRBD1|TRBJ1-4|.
TGTGCCAGCAGCCCCGGACAGGCAGGGGGTAATGAAAAACTGTTTTTT
CASSPGQAGGNEKLFF
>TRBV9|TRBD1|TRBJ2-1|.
TGTGCCAGCAGCGTAGAGGGACAGGCAACGGATGAGCAGTTCTTC
CASSVEGQATDEQFF
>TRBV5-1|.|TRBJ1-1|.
TGCGCCAGCCAGGACATACCGAACACTGAAGCTTTCTTT
CASQDIPNTEAFF
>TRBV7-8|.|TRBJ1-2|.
TGTGCCAGCAAGATAACAGGCGCTAACTATGGCTACACCTTC
CASKITGANYGYTF
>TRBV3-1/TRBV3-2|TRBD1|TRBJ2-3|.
TGTGCCAGCAGCCGGTCCGGGACAGGCCCAGATACGCAGTATTTT
CASSRSGTGPDTQYF
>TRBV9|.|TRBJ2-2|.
TGTGCCAGCAGTTCCGGGACTCATTTCTCCGGGGAGCTGTTTTTT
CASSSGTHFSGELFF
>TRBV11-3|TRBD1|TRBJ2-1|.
TGTGCCAGCAGCTTCCGGGACAGGGGGCCCAATGAGCAGTTCTTC
CASSFRDRGPNEQFF
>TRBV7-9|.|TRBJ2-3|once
TGTGCCGATGGGACTCCCGACACAGATACGCAGTATTTT
CADGTPDTDTQYF
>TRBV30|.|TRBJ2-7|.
TGTGCCTGGAGTGCAGCGTCAGTAATTCAGCAGTACTTC
CAWSAASVIQQYF
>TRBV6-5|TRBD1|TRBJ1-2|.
TGTGCCAGCAGTTACTCGGGCAGGGGGCTCCGTGGCTACACCTTC
CASSYSGRGLRGYTF
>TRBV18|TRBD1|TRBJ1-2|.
TGTGCCAGCTCCCCGGGACAGGAGCCTATCTATGGCTACACCTTC
CASSPGQEPIYGYTF
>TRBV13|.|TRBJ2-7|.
TGTGCCAGCAGCCAAAACAGAGCCTACGAGCAGTACTTC
CASSQNRAYEQYF
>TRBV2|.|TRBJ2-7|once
TGTGCCAGCAGTGGGCTGTGGACAGCGAGCTCCTACGAGCAGTACTTC
CASSGLWTASSYEQYF
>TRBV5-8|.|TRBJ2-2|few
TGTGCCAGCAGCGGTCGGGACTTCACCGGGGAGCTGTTTTTT
CASSGRDFTGELFF
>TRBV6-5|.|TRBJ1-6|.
TGTGCCAGCAGGAAGCGGGAGTTTAATTCACCCCTCCACTTT
CASRKREFNSPLHF
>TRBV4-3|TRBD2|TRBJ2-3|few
TGCGCCAGCAGCCGGAGCGGGGTCACAGATACGCAGTATTTT
CASSRSGVTDTQYF
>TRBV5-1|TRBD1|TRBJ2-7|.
TGCGCCAGCAGCCCCCGGACAGGGGGCTACGAGCAGTACTTC
CASSPRTGGYEQYF